A selection of T cell receptor beta chains follows, all from one sample in a study of identical twins. Using its own MiXCR run on the 5' RACE reads, TCRdb lists one record per CDR3 protein. The sample yields hundreds of thousands of distinct CDR3 sequences, approximately 13% seen once. The same data also went into a second study, on yellow fever vaccine responses in identical twins.

Specimen: CD8+ T cells sorted from blood. The receptors shown here come from a woman between 18 and 29 years old in good health. Both conserved end residues are part of each CDR3. Fields, in order: J gene, V gene, clone size, D gene, CDR3 protein, CDR3 DNA. The D gene is left open where the match is weak. Part of the rows lack a size; the others show once, few, many or a class for expanded clones.

J: TRBJ2-5; V: TRBV28; size: few; D: NA; CDR3: CASSSPLGGLYQETQYF; DNA: TGTGCCAGCAGTTCGCCTCTTGGGGGGCTCTACCAAGAGACCCAGTACTTC
J: TRBJ2-1; V: TRBV3-1; size: NA; D: TRBD2; CDR3: CASSQGGLIPAREQFF; DNA: TGTGCCAGCAGCCAAGGGGGACTAATCCCCGCGCGAGAGCAGTTCTTC
J: TRBJ1-1; V: TRBV4-1; size: many; D: TRBD1; CDR3: CASSRPWGFRGPGFF; DNA: TGCGCCAGCAGCCGCCCTTGGGGGTTCAGGGGGCCGGGTTTCTTT
J: TRBJ1-4; V: TRBV27; size: few; D: NA; CDR3: CASSFGTVGEKLFF; DNA: TGTGCCAGCAGTTTCGGGACGGTGGGGGAAAAACTGTTTTTT
J: TRBJ2-1; V: TRBV12-3/TRBV12-4; size: many; D: NA; CDR3: CASSFHAGGEQFF; DNA: TGTGCCAGCAGTTTTCATGCGGGCGGTGAGCAGTTCTTC
J: TRBJ1-2; V: TRBV29-1; size: few; D: NA; CDR3: CSVDPGRENYGYTF; DNA: TGCAGCGTTGACCCGGGACGGGAAAACTATGGCTACACCTTC
J: TRBJ1-5; V: TRBV4-1; size: many; D: TRBD1; CDR3: CASSQTGQGQGNQPQHF; DNA: TGCGCCAGCAGCCAGACAGGACAGGGACAGGGCAATCAGCCCCAGCATTTT
J: TRBJ2-1; V: TRBV10-3; size: many; D: NA; CDR3: CAIRQGSSSYNEQFF; DNA: TGTGCCATCAGACAGGGCTCGAGCTCCTACAATGAGCAGTTCTTC
J: TRBJ2-1; V: TRBV4-2; size: medium-sized; D: TRBD2; CDR3: CASSQTSGGANEQFF; DNA: TGTGCCAGCAGCCAAACTAGCGGGGGGGCCAATGAGCAGTTCTTC
J: TRBJ1-1; V: TRBV6-1; size: NA; D: NA; CDR3: CASSAPGVTEAFF; DNA: TGTGCCAGCAGTGCCCCGGGAGTAACTGAAGCTTTCTTT
J: TRBJ2-5; V: TRBV3-1; size: NA; D: NA; CDR3: CASSPQWQQETQYF; DNA: TGTGCCAGCAGCCCCCAGTGGCAGCAAGAGACCCAGTACTTC
J: TRBJ2-7; V: TRBV2; size: NA; D: TRBD2; CDR3: CASSDFGLVTGEQYF; DNA: TGTGCCAGCAGTGATTTTGGACTAGTAACCGGCGAGCAGTACTTC
J: TRBJ2-3; V: TRBV12-3/TRBV12-4; size: many; D: NA; CDR3: CASSPGVDTQYF; DNA: TGTGCCAGCAGCCCGGGGGTGGATACGCAGTATTTT
J: TRBJ2-1; V: TRBV3-1; size: NA; D: TRBD2; CDR3: CTSSRDAGLAGGRYNEQFF; DNA: TGTACCAGCAGCCGTGACGCCGGACTAGCGGGAGGTCGCTACAATGAGCAGTTCTTC
J: TRBJ2-2; V: TRBV4-2; size: few; D: NA; CDR3: CASSQIIRRQANTGELFF; DNA: TGTGCCAGCAGCCAAATCATTAGACGACAGGCGAACACCGGGGAGCTGTTTTTT